The 27 T cell receptor beta chains given below trace back to one sample, sequenced in a study of OX40 agonist ivuxolimab in advanced cancers. Clones were read by immunoSEQ multiplex PCR, and TCRdb kept only the in-frame ones, dropping some. This sample has fewer than 130,000 clones; about 92% occur once, and the top ten carry less than 0.3%. This material consisted of CD4+ or CD8+ T cells sorted from blood, taken in a trial of the OX40 agonist ivuxolimab. The receptors shown here come from an adult with an advanced solid tumor such as melanoma, head and neck, liver or kidney cancer.

V is TRBV19 and J is TRBJ1-5; D not resolved. This CDR3 has 15 amino acids. Germline assignment: CDR1 LNHDA and CDR2 SQIVND (reference sequence). The ends were cut back, 3 bases at V and 3 bases at J, with 12 bases in the middle. The CDR3 is CASSMERANNQPQHF. CDR3 nucleotides: TGTGCCAGTAGTATGGAGAGGGCGAACAATCAGCCCCAGCATTTT.

This rearrangement joins TRBV19 to TRBJ1-3, with 9 bases fitting TRBD1. V gave up 7 bases and J gave up 7 bases; unmatched junction bases: 17. Germline CDR1 reads LNHDA; CDR2 reads SQIVND (reference sequence). This CDR3 contains 17 residues. The CDR3 is CASIFRLPGQGHNTIYF. CDR3 nucleotide sequence: TGTGCCAGTATTTTCCGCTTACCGGGACAGGGACACAACACCATATATTTT.

This sequence joins TRBV10-3 and TRBJ1-1; D not certain. CDR1 and CDR2 from the germline V gene are ENHRY and SYGVKD. This CDR3 has 15 amino acids. V shed 11 bases and J shed 0 bases, with 19 bases lying between them. The CDR3 DNA follows: TGTGCCCCAAGGCCCGTTGGGGTCATGAACACTGAAGCTTTCTTT. The encoded protein is CAPRPVGVMNTEAFF.

V usage is TRBV2 and J usage is TRBJ2-6, with D perhaps TRBD2 (5 bases). The CDR3 totals 13 residues. Per germline, CDR1 SNHLY and CDR2 FYNNEI. Trimming took off 10 bases at V and 2 bases at J, with 9 bases between the two ends. The DNA for the CDR3 is TGTGCCACCGGGGTGGCTGGGGCCAACGTCCTGACTTTC. Translated: CATGVAGANVLTF.

As concerns this clone: In the same sample, other DNA sequences code for this CDR3. The V and J genes are TRBV15 and TRBJ2-3; D remains ambiguous. The CDR3 is made up of 12 amino acids. Germline V lookup: CDR1 LNHNV, CDR2 YYDKDF (reference sequence). Between the trimmed V and J ends, which lost 5 bases and 6 bases, there was a span of 9 bases. The CDR3 is CATSRALDTQYF. In nucleotides, the CDR3 is TGTGCCACCAGCCGAGCTTTGGATACGCAGTATTTT.

The chain couples TRBV7-9 to TRBJ2-5; D perhaps matches TRBD1 (6 bases). The CDR3 runs 15 residues. CDR1 and CDR2 (germline): SEHNR, FQNEAQ (reference sequence). Trimming removed 2 bases from V and 0 bases from J, with 10 bases in between. The DNA of the CDR3 is TGTGCCAGCAGCTTACATGGACAGTACCAAGAGACCCAGTACTTC. Translation: CASSLHGQYQETQYF.

The V and J genes are TRBV2 and TRBJ1-6; a weak D match, TRBD1 (5 bases). Germline V gives CDR1 SNHLY, CDR2 FYNNEI. Trimming left V 8 bases short and J 10 bases short, with 12 bases between. This CDR3 spans 12 amino acids. CDR3 protein: CASGRGESPLHF. In DNA, the CDR3 is TGTGCCAGCGGGCGAGGGGAATCACCCCTCCACTTT.

This chain uses TRBV9 with TRBJ2-7, with D hard to call. CDR3 length: 14 amino acids. Germline values: CDR1 SGDLS, CDR2 YYNGEE. Trimming cost V 4 bases and J 0 bases, with 11 bases left between them. In DNA, the CDR3 is TGTGCCAGCAGCCCCCGTCTCGACTCCTACGAGCAGTACTTC. Residues: CASSPRLDSYEQYF.

The chain recombines TRBV11-3 with TRBJ2-1, with D possibly being TRBD1 or TRBD2 (5 bases each). With 3 bases removed from V and 8 bases from J, the gap between germline ends came to 8 bases. The CDR3 runs 12 residues. The V gene's germline CDR1 is SGHNT and CDR2 YENEEA. The DNA of the CDR3 is TGTGCCAGCAGCTTCCGGGACGATGAGCAGTTCTTC. Its translation is CASSFRDDEQFF.

The CDR3 loop is CASSIVGTGELFF. The CDR3 region has the DNA TGTGCCAGCAGCATAGTCGGCACCGGGGAGCTGTTTTTT. This rearrangement joins TRBV11-2 to TRBJ2-2; D remains unclear. The germline CDR1 and CDR2 sequences are SGHAT and FQNNGV. This CDR3 spans 13 amino acids. V lost 5 bases and J 4 bases, leaving 8 bases between the germline ends.

The genes are TRBV14 and TRBJ1-1; D not resolved. The V end was cut by 6 bases, the J end by 6 bases, with 14 bases between. Germline V CDR1 and CDR2: SGHDN, FVKESK. The CDR3 is made up of 13 amino acids. CDR3 protein: CASSGVISSEAFF. The CDR3 DNA is TGTGCCAGCAGTGGTGTCATATCCTCTGAAGCTTTCTTT.

This chain links TRBV5-4 with TRBJ2-5; D is possibly TRBD2 (7 bases). Per germline, CDR1 SGHNT and CDR2 YYREEE (reference sequence). CDR3 size: 15 residues. Trimming cost V 0 bases and J 2 bases, with 11 bases left between them. CDR3 coding DNA: TGTGCCAGCAGCTTGGGCGGGGGCGATCAAGAGACCCAGTACTTC. Protein sequence: CASSLGGGDQETQYF.

The chain combines TRBV5-4 with TRBJ2-7; 8 bases align to TRBD1. V was pared by 0 bases and J by 2 bases, with 10 bases of the junction left unmatched. Germline CDR1 reads SGHNT; CDR2 reads YYREEE (reference sequence). CDR3 length equals 17 residues. In nucleotides, the CDR3 is TGTGCCAGCAGCTTGGACGGACAGGGCTTACCCCCCTACGAGCAGTACTTC. Encoded protein: CASSLDGQGLPPYEQYF. The whole variable domain, remainder taken from reference TRBV5-4 and TRBJ2-7, is ETGVTQSPTHLIKTRGQQVTLRCSSQSGHNTVSWYQQALGQGPQFIFQYYREEENGRGNFPPRFSGLQFPNYSSELNVNALELDDSALYLCASSLDGQGLPPYEQYFGPGTRLTVT.

The V call is TRBV5-1, the J call TRBJ2-3; TRBD2 matches at 8 bases. J was trimmed by 1 base and V by 7 bases; bases with no gene match: 5. Germline-derived CDR1 and CDR2 are SGHRS and YFSETQ. The CDR3 is 14 amino acids. CDR3 amino acids: CASLRAGGTDTQYF. The CDR3 DNA reads as TGCGCCAGCTTAAGAGCGGGGGGCACAGATACGCAGTATTTT.

This chain uses TRBV6-6 with TRBJ1-2, with a possible D match to TRBD1 (5 bases). Trimming removed 6 bases at V and 6 bases at J, with 14 bases between. The CDR3 runs 13 residues. Germline V gene data show CDR1 as MNHNY and CDR2 as SVGAGI (reference sequence). The CDR3 coding sequence is TGTGCCAGCAGCCCCGCGGGGGTTCATGGCTACACCTTC. It yields the protein CASSPAGVHGYTF.

This clone was counted a single time. The chain is built from TRBV6-4 and TRBJ2-2; no reliable D call. Germline CDR1 is MRHNA and CDR2 is SNTAGT. V lost 8 bases to trimming and J lost 3 bases, with 7 bases between them. The CDR3 is 12 residues long. DNA of the CDR3: TGTGCCAGCGAGGCGGACACCGGGGAGCTGTTTTTT. It yields the protein CASEADTGELFF.

V gene TRBV2 combines with J gene TRBJ1-1, with D perhaps matching TRBD1 (5 bases). V was shortened by 6 bases and J by 1 base, with 15 bases between the two germline ends. Germline V gene sequence: CDR1 SNHLY, CDR2 FYNNEI. This CDR3 comprises 15 residues. The CDR3 sequence is CASSGGPTGNTEAFF. The CDR3 DNA follows: TGTGCCAGCAGCGGAGGGCCTACAGGGAACACTGAAGCTTTCTTT.

The chain combines TRBV9 with TRBJ2-1; 12 nucleotides line up with TRBD2. With V trimmed by 0 bases and J by 8 bases, 12 bases remained unmatched. CDR1 is SGDLS, CDR2 YYNGEE, per germline. The CDR3 totals 18 residues. CDR3 sequence reads: CASSVGLSASGGAHEQFF. The CDR3 DNA follows: TGTGCCAGCAGCGTAGGCTTATCGGCTAGCGGGGGGGCCCATGAGCAGTTCTTC.

To note about this clone: This same CDR3 is encoded by further DNA sequences in the sample. This sequence joins TRBV6-5 and TRBJ2-5, with no clear D. This CDR3 is 16 amino acids long. Looked up from germline, CDR1 is MNHEY and CDR2 is SVGAGI. The V end lost 0 bases, the J end lost 1 base, and 12 bases lay between the germline ends. CDR3 DNA sequence: TGTGCCAGCAGTTACTCGAGGCGCGGCGGCCAAGAGACCCAGTACTTC. Protein product: CASSYSRRGGQETQYF.

J is TRBJ2-4 and V is TRBV14; perhaps D is TRBD1 or TRBD2 (5 bases each). Germline V lookup: CDR1 SGHDN, CDR2 FVKESK. V was shortened by 0 bases and J by 7 bases, with 13 bases between the two germline ends. The CDR3 is made up of 15 amino acids. The CDR3: CASSQDLGEWNIQYF. As DNA, the CDR3 is TGTGCCAGCAGCCAAGATCTGGGGGAATGGAACATTCAGTACTTC.

This sequence joins TRBV5-1 and TRBJ2-5; D unresolved. The germline CDR1 and CDR2 sequences are SGHRS and YFSETQ. The CDR3 runs to 13 residues. The germline V and J ends were trimmed by 5 bases and 2 bases, with 10 bases remaining between them. The CDR3 protein is CASRDLNQETQYF. The CDR3 coding sequence is TGCGCCAGCAGGGACCTTAATCAAGAGACCCAGTACTTC.

As for this clone: Its ends do not fully match the called genes, so a read error is possible. The chain joins TRBV7-7 to TRBJ2-2, with D tentatively TRBD2 (5 bases). The V gene's germline CDR1 is SSHAT and CDR2 FNYEAQ (reference sequence). The CDR3 sequence is 15 residues long. The CDR3 loop is CASSSRTGEDGELFF. The CDR3 nucleotides read TGTGCTAGCAGTTCCCGGACTGGGGAAGACGGGGAGCTGTTTTTT.

Points on this clone: Other DNA sequences in this sample translate to the same CDR3. CDR3 nucleotides: TGCGCCAGCAGCTTAGGACAGGGCAATGAGCAGTTCTTC. Translation gives CASSLGQGNEQFF. This chain connects TRBV5-1 to TRBJ2-1, with 8 nucleotides matching TRBD1. V shed 2 bases and J 6 bases; nucleotides not matched to a gene: 1. Germline loops: CDR1 SGHRS, CDR2 YFSETQ. The CDR3 covers 13 residues. Combining the CDR3 with reference TRBV5-1 and TRBJ2-1 gives the whole variable domain KAGVTQTPRYLIKTRGQQVTLSCSPISGHRSVSWYQQTPGQGLQFLFEYFSETQRNKGNFPGRFSGRQFSNSRSEMNVSTLELGDSALYLCASSLGQGNEQFFGPGTRLTVL.

The V call is TRBV19, the J call TRBJ1-1; TRBD1 might be the D (6 bases). CDR3 size: 14 residues. CDR1 is LNHDA and CDR2 is SQIVND in the germline V gene (reference sequence). V shed 1 base and J shed 4 bases, with 10 bases lying between them. The CDR3 region is CASSIGSGATEAFF. For the CDR3, the DNA is TGTGCCAGTAGTATAGGGTCGGGGGCCACTGAAGCTTTCTTT.

The genes are TRBV7-2 and TRBJ2-7, with D hard to call. V lost 1 base and J 4 bases, leaving 5 bases between the germline ends. CDR1 and CDR2 from the germline V gene are SGHTA and FQGNSA. The CDR3 is made up of 12 amino acids. The CDR3 loop is CASSLGMYEQYF. In DNA form, the CDR3 reads TGTGCCAGCAGCTTAGGGATGTACGAGCAGTACTTC.

This clone has a handful of counts. The rearrangement links TRBV5-4 to TRBJ1-1; D ambiguous. Germline assignment: CDR1 SGHNT and CDR2 YYREEE (reference sequence). Trimming removed 5 bases at V and 3 bases at J, with 20 bases between. The CDR3 spans 16 residues. The CDR3 nucleotides are TGTGCCAGCAGACCCTCCGTGCCCGGGTCGCACACTGAAGCTTTCTTT. Translating gives CASRPSVPGSHTEAFF.

V gene TRBV28 combines with J gene TRBJ1-1; TRBD1 might be the D (6 bases). This CDR3 has 13 residues. The V and J ends lost 10 bases and 1 base respectively, with 13 bases between them. Germline V gene lookup returns CDR1 MDHEN and CDR2 SYDVKM. In DNA form, the CDR3 reads TGTGCCACCTTAGGACAGTCGAACACTGAAGCTTTCTTT. As protein: CATLGQSNTEAFF.